The 2 T cell receptor beta chains below come from one sample, sequenced in a study of blood T cell repertoires in COVID-19. Repertoires were generated with immunoSEQ multiplex PCR, while TCRdb's copy carries only in-frame clones and drops some. The sample lists roughly 400,000 clones, 80% to 90% occurring once. Sequencing was performed on PBMCs or T cells enriched from blood (not recorded which). Source of these receptors: a woman aged 45-60 years who had recovered from COVID-19.

This clone was counted once. The chain employs TRBV27 and TRBJ2-7; TRBD2 agrees at 11 bases. CDR1 is MNHEY and CDR2 is SMNVEV in the germline V gene (reference sequence). The CDR3 contains 17 residues. The junction had 6 bases not matched to a gene; V was cut back by 1 base and J by 1 base. The CDR3 DNA sequence: TGTGCCAGCAGTTTATTATGGACTAGCGGGCCTTCCTACGAGCAGTACTTC. Its protein is CASSLLWTSGPSYEQYF.

Only one count was recorded for this clone. One end of the junction is discordant with germline, which a read error may explain. The rearrangement uses TRBV12-3 or TRBV12-4 and TRBJ1-2, with a weak D call TRBD1 (6 bases). This CDR3 spans 10 amino acids. CDR3 amino acids: CASSLGQTNF. DNA for the CDR3: TGTGCCAGCAGTCTTGGACAGACCAACTTC.